This T cell receptor (beta chain) is from a study of T cell repertoires in cytomegalovirus infection. Study context: Signatures in public TCR beta sequences pointed to both CMV infection and matching HLA type.

The CDR3 length is 15 residues. The V and J ends lost 5 bases and 11 bases respectively, with 24 bases between them. The germline V gene has CDR1 SEHNR and CDR2 FQNEAQ (reference sequence). This clonotype was recorded at least ten times. MiXCR, run by TCRdb on the reads, gives a single entry per CDR3 protein. In the table there are approximately 550,000 distinct CDR3 sequences, about 15% of which are singletons. This TCR derives from a human donor in good health (CMV status not recorded). Some clones in this sample may be carry-over from other donors' samples. The rearrangement links TRBV7-9 to TRBJ1-1; perhaps TRBD1 as D (5 bases). The sample taken for sequencing was CD8+ T cells from PBMCs. CDR3 sequence (DNA): TGTGCCAGCAGCGGCTCAAGGGGCGGCCGACCACGGGCTTTCTTT. Amino acids: CASSGSRGGRPRAFF. Supplemented by reference TRBV7-9 and TRBJ1-1, the full variable domain reads DTGVSQNPRHKITKRGQNVTFRCDPISEHNRLYWYRQTLGQGPEFLTYFQNEAQLEKSRLLSDRFSAERPKGSFSTLEIQRTEQGDSAMYLCASSGSRGGRPRAFFGQGTRLTVV.